These T cell receptor beta chains were read from a single sample in a study of OX40 agonist ivuxolimab in advanced cancers. Only in-frame clones appear in the TCRdb table, and some are missing; sequencing was by immunoSEQ multiplex PCR. The data show 30,000 to 45,000 clones, about 78% seen once. Specimen: CD4+ or CD8+ T cells sorted from blood, collected in a trial of the OX40 agonist ivuxolimab. The receptors shown here come from an adult with an advanced solid tumor such as melanoma, head and neck, liver or kidney cancer. Both conserved end residues are part of each CDR3. The D gene is left open where the match is weak. Some rows mark clone size as missing; the rest say once, few, many or name a class of expanded clone.

clone_size: -; j_call: TRBJ2-7; v_call: TRBV10-3; cdr3_length: 15; d_call: -; cdr3_nt: TGTGCCATCGGTAGAGGGGGAAATCCCGACTACGAGCAGTACTTC; cdr3_aa: CAIGRGGNPDYEQYF
clone_size: once; j_call: TRBJ1-6; v_call: TRBV6-6; cdr3_length: 14; d_call: TRBD1; cdr3_nt: TGTGCCAGCACCCACCGGGACAGGAATTCACCCCTCCACTTT; cdr3_aa: CASTHRDRNSPLHF
clone_size: -; j_call: TRBJ2-1; v_call: TRBV7-3; cdr3_length: 17; d_call: TRBD2; cdr3_nt: TGTGCCAGCAGCTTAACCGGACTAGCGGGACTTAGCGAGGAGCAGTTCTTC; cdr3_aa: CASSLTGLAGLSEEQFF
clone_size: -; j_call: TRBJ1-5; v_call: TRBV6-1; cdr3_length: 16; d_call: -; cdr3_nt: TGTGCCAGCAGTGAAAAGGAGGGAAAAGGGAATCAGCCCCAGCATTTT; cdr3_aa: CASSEKEGKGNQPQHF
clone_size: -; j_call: TRBJ2-1; v_call: TRBV6-6; cdr3_length: 16; d_call: -; cdr3_nt: TGTGCCAGCAGGTTTCCGCCTCAGGGATCCTACAATGAGCAGTTCTTC; cdr3_aa: CASRFPPQGSYNEQFF
clone_size: -; j_call: TRBJ2-1; v_call: TRBV29-1; cdr3_length: 14; d_call: TRBD1; cdr3_nt: TGCAGCGTTGAGACAGGGGAAATAGGTAATGAGCAGTTCTTC; cdr3_aa: CSVETGEIGNEQFF
clone_size: -; j_call: TRBJ1-1; v_call: TRBV6-1; cdr3_length: 15; d_call: TRBD1; cdr3_nt: TGTGCCAGCAGTGAATTAGGGACAGGGGACACTGAAGCTTTCTTT; cdr3_aa: CASSELGTGDTEAFF
clone_size: -; j_call: TRBJ2-4; v_call: TRBV6-7; cdr3_length: 16; d_call: -; cdr3_nt: TGTGCCAGCAGTTACTCTTACGCGGGAGCCAAAAACATTCAGTACTTC; cdr3_aa: CASSYSYAGAKNIQYF
clone_size: -; j_call: TRBJ1-1; v_call: TRBV19; cdr3_length: 12; d_call: -; cdr3_nt: TGTGCCAGTAGTATGGGGGCGGCTGAAGCTTTCTTT; cdr3_aa: CASSMGAAEAFF
clone_size: -; j_call: TRBJ2-3; v_call: TRBV15; cdr3_length: 14; d_call: -; cdr3_nt: TGTGCCACCAGCAGGGCGCCTAGGGCAGATACGCAGTATTTT; cdr3_aa: CATSRAPRADTQYF
clone_size: -; j_call: TRBJ2-7; v_call: TRBV27; cdr3_length: 13; d_call: -; cdr3_nt: TGTGCCAGCAGTTTCGGGCCATCCTACGAGCAGTACTTC; cdr3_aa: CASSFGPSYEQYF
clone_size: few; j_call: TRBJ2-7; v_call: TRBV27; cdr3_length: 13; d_call: -; cdr3_nt: TGTGCCAGCAGTTTGCGATTTCCCTACGAGCAGTACTTC; cdr3_aa: CASSLRFPYEQYF
clone_size: -; j_call: TRBJ2-5; v_call: TRBV6-9; cdr3_length: 13; d_call: -; cdr3_nt: TGTGACAAGCGGGGACAGGAAAAAGAGACCCAGTACTTC; cdr3_aa: CDKRGQEKETQYF
clone_size: -; j_call: TRBJ2-3; v_call: TRBV2; cdr3_length: 15; d_call: -; cdr3_nt: TGTGCCAGCAGTGGGGGACTCACCGTCGGAGATACGCAGTATTTT; cdr3_aa: CASSGGLTVGDTQYF
clone_size: -; j_call: TRBJ2-7; v_call: TRBV6-5; cdr3_length: 15; d_call: -; cdr3_nt: TGTGCCAGCACCCCCGGGGCAGAAGAAGGTTACGAGCAGTACTTC; cdr3_aa: CASTPGAEEGYEQYF
clone_size: -; j_call: TRBJ2-2; v_call: TRBV2; cdr3_length: 15; d_call: -; cdr3_nt: TGTGCCAGCAGTGACCCATTGACGGGCACCGGGGAGCTGTTTTTT; cdr3_aa: CASSDPLTGTGELFF
clone_size: -; j_call: TRBJ1-2; v_call: TRBV21-1; cdr3_length: 14; d_call: -; cdr3_nt: TGTGCCAGCAGCAAATCGGGGGAGAACTATGGCTACACCTTC; cdr3_aa: CASSKSGENYGYTF
clone_size: medium-sized; j_call: TRBJ2-3; v_call: TRBV4-2; cdr3_length: 14; d_call: TRBD2; cdr3_nt: TGTGCCAGCAGCCGGAGCGGGGTCACAGATACGCAGTATTTT; cdr3_aa: CASSRSGVTDTQYF
clone_size: -; j_call: TRBJ2-5; v_call: TRBV28; cdr3_length: 14; d_call: -; cdr3_nt: TGTGCCAGCAGCCACATCATCGGGCAAGAGACCCAGTACTTC; cdr3_aa: CASSHIIGQETQYF
clone_size: -; j_call: TRBJ2-7; v_call: TRBV5-5; cdr3_length: 16; d_call: TRBD2; cdr3_nt: TGTGCCAGCAGCTTTAGCCTAGCGGGCCCCCTATACGAGCAGTACTTC; cdr3_aa: CASSFSLAGPLYEQYF
clone_size: -; j_call: TRBJ2-7; v_call: TRBV30; cdr3_length: 14; d_call: TRBD1; cdr3_nt: TGTGCCTGGAGTGCCGGACAGGGTGGCTACGAGCAGTACTTC; cdr3_aa: CAWSAGQGGYEQYF
clone_size: -; j_call: TRBJ2-7; v_call: TRBV5-1; cdr3_length: 14; d_call: -; cdr3_nt: TGCGCCAGCAGCTTGATCGGATCCCGATACGAGCAGTACTTC; cdr3_aa: CASSLIGSRYEQYF
clone_size: -; j_call: TRBJ2-1; v_call: TRBV28; cdr3_length: 14; d_call: -; cdr3_nt: TGTGCCAGCATGGGAGCAGGGTTCTACAATGAGCAGTTCTTC; cdr3_aa: CASMGAGFYNEQFF
clone_size: few; j_call: TRBJ1-1; v_call: TRBV30; cdr3_length: 15; d_call: -; cdr3_nt: TGTGCCTGGAGTGTAGGAGTGGGGGGGAACACTGAAGCTTTCTTT; cdr3_aa: CAWSVGVGGNTEAFF
clone_size: -; j_call: TRBJ2-5; v_call: TRBV29-1; cdr3_length: 13; d_call: -; cdr3_nt: TGCAGCGTTGACACAGGCTATCAAGAGACCCAGTACTTC; cdr3_aa: CSVDTGYQETQYF
clone_size: -; j_call: TRBJ1-4; v_call: TRBV15; cdr3_length: 17; d_call: -; cdr3_nt: TGTGCCACCAGCAGCGTAGGGACGGACGGTTATAATGAAAAACTGTTTTTT; cdr3_aa: CATSSVGTDGYNEKLFF
clone_size: -; j_call: TRBJ1-1; v_call: TRBV16; cdr3_length: 14; d_call: TRBD1; cdr3_nt: TGTGCCAGCAGCCAATCGTCAGGGGGGCAGGTTGCTTTCTTT; cdr3_aa: CASSQSSGGQVAFF
clone_size: -; j_call: TRBJ2-7; v_call: TRBV6-5; cdr3_length: 14; d_call: -; cdr3_nt: TGTGCCAGCAGTTACGATGGGGAGACCTACGAGCAGTACTTC; cdr3_aa: CASSYDGETYEQYF
clone_size: -; j_call: TRBJ2-1; v_call: TRBV27; cdr3_length: 18; d_call: -; cdr3_nt: TGTGCCAGCAGCCGGGGTCTAAGGGGGGCCCCTCCCTACAATGAGCAGTTCTTC; cdr3_aa: CASSRGLRGAPPYNEQFF
clone_size: -; j_call: TRBJ2-7; v_call: TRBV5-5; cdr3_length: 13; d_call: -; cdr3_nt: TGTGCCAGCAGCTTGCAGGGAACATACGAGCAGTACTTC; cdr3_aa: CASSLQGTYEQYF
clone_size: few; j_call: TRBJ2-1; v_call: TRBV5-1; cdr3_length: 16; d_call: -; cdr3_nt: TGCGCCAGCAGCTTGGACGCCGGGAGCTCCTACAATGAGCAGTTCTTC; cdr3_aa: CASSLDAGSSYNEQFF
clone_size: -; j_call: TRBJ2-4; v_call: TRBV28; cdr3_length: 14; d_call: -; cdr3_nt: TGTGCCAGCAGTCCAAGTCTAGCCAAAAACATTCAGTACTTC; cdr3_aa: CASSPSLAKNIQYF
clone_size: -; j_call: TRBJ1-3; v_call: TRBV2; cdr3_length: 15; d_call: -; cdr3_nt: TGTGCCAGCAGTGCCGACACTAGCTCTGGAAACACCATATATTTT; cdr3_aa: CASSADTSSGNTIYF
clone_size: medium-sized; j_call: TRBJ1-3; v_call: TRBV4-1; cdr3_length: 17; d_call: -; cdr3_nt: TGCGCCAGCAGCCCTAGCTTAACAGGCCTCTCTGGAAACACCATATATTTT; cdr3_aa: CASSPSLTGLSGNTIYF
clone_size: -; j_call: TRBJ2-2; v_call: TRBV7-9; cdr3_length: 15; d_call: -; cdr3_nt: TGTGCCAGCAGCTTAGACTTAAGGGTTACCGGGGAGCTGTTTTTT; cdr3_aa: CASSLDLRVTGELFF
clone_size: once; j_call: TRBJ1-4; v_call: TRBV6-6; cdr3_length: 12; d_call: -; cdr3_nt: TGTGCCAGCAGTTACTCGAGGGAAAAACTGTTTTTT; cdr3_aa: CASSYSREKLFF
clone_size: -; j_call: TRBJ2-3; v_call: TRBV9; cdr3_length: 16; d_call: TRBD2; cdr3_nt: TGTGCCAGCAGCGATCCGGGACTAGCGGGCTCAGATACGCAGTATTTT; cdr3_aa: CASSDPGLAGSDTQYF
clone_size: -; j_call: TRBJ1-5; v_call: TRBV6-5; cdr3_length: 14; d_call: TRBD1; cdr3_nt: TGTGCCAGCAGCAGACAGGGGAGCAATCAGCCCCAGCATTTT; cdr3_aa: CASSRQGSNQPQHF
clone_size: once; j_call: TRBJ1-1; v_call: TRBV7-9; cdr3_length: 13; d_call: -; cdr3_nt: TGTGCCAGCAGACACAGGGAGAACACTGAAGCTTTCTTT; cdr3_aa: CASRHRENTEAFF
clone_size: -; j_call: TRBJ2-2; v_call: TRBV19; cdr3_length: 11; d_call: -; cdr3_nt: TGTGCCAGTAGTATTCCCGGGGAGCTGTTTTTT; cdr3_aa: CASSIPGELFF
clone_size: -; j_call: TRBJ1-1; v_call: TRBV28; cdr3_length: 15; d_call: -; cdr3_nt: TGTGCCAGCAGTTTCTGGGGGACGCTGAACACTGAAGCTTTCTTT; cdr3_aa: CASSFWGTLNTEAFF